This T cell receptor (beta chain) originates from a study of blood T cell repertoires in COVID-19. Study-wide context: Samples of COVID-19 (acute and convalescent) were obtained from the United States, Italy and Spain. Nucleic acid was either cDNA or gDNA, and it came from T cells, B-cell-depleted T cells, or PBMCs.

In the original analysis: Amplifying reference gene primers gave estimates of nucleated cell counts. TCRdb keeps only in-frame clones here, not all; method: immunoSEQ multiplex PCR. The V and J calls and the clone size are those of that table, but D and trimming were determined from the DNA. The top ten hold 3.3% of the sample, which has 150,000 to 200,000 clones, 80% to 90% seen once. The V and J ends lost 5 bases and 3 bases, in that order; junction bases with no gene match: 11. Germline V lookup: CDR1 LNHDA, CDR2 SQIVND (reference sequence). The CDR3 covers 16 residues. The chain has TRBV19 and TRBJ2-3; 7 positions agree with TRBD2. This receptor was taken from a man aged 55 to 70 with acute or convalescent COVID-19. The sample comprised peripheral blood. CDR3 sequence (DNA): TGTGCCAGTAGTCCCACACAGCGGGATGAGACAGATACGCAGTATTTT. Its translation is CASSPTQRDETDTQYF.